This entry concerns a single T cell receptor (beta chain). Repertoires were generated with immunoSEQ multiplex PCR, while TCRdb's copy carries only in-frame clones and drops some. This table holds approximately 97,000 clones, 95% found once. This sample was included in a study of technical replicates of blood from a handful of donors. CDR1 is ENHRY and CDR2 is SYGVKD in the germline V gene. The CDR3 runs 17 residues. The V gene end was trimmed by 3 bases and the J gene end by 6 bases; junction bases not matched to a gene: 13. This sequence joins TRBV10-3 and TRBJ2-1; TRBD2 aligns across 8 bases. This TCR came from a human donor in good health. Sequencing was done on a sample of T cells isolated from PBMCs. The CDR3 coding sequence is TGTGCCATCAGTGATAGTTTCGGGGGGGCGCCCAGCAATGAGCAGTTCTTC. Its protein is CAISDSFGGAPSNEQFF.